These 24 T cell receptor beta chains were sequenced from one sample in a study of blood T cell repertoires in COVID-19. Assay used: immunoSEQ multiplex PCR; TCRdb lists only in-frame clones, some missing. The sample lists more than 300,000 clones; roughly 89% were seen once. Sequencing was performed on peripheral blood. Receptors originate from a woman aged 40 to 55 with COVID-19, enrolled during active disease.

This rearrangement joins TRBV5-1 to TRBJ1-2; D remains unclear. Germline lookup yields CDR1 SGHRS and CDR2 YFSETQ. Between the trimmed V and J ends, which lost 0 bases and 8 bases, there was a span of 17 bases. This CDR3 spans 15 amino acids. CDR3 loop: CASSLDGQALYGYTF. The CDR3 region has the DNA TGCGCCAGCAGCTTGGATGGGCAGGCCCTCTACGGCTACACCTTC.

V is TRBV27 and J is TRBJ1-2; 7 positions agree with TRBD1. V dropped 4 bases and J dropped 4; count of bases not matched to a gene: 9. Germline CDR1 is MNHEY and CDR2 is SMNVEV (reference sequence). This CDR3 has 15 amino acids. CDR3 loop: CASSYRDRNGYGYTF. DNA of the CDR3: TGTGCCAGCAGTTATAGGGACAGAAATGGCTATGGCTACACCTTC.

The CDR3 spells CASSDQAGGWSPLHF. The CDR3 nucleotides are TGTGCCAGCAGTGACCAGGCAGGGGGATGGTCACCCCTCCACTTT. The V call is TRBV6-4, the J call TRBJ1-6, with 7 bases lining up with TRBD1. The V and J ends lost 2 bases and 10 bases, in that order; junction bases with no gene match: 8. Per germline, CDR1 MRHNA and CDR2 SNTAGT. The CDR3 covers 15 residues.

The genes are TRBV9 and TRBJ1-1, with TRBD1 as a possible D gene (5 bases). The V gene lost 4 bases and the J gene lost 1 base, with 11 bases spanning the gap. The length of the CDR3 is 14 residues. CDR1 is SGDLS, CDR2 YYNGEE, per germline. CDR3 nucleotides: TGTGCCAGCAGCCGAACCGGACAGAACACTGAAGCTTTCTTT. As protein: CASSRTGQNTEAFF.

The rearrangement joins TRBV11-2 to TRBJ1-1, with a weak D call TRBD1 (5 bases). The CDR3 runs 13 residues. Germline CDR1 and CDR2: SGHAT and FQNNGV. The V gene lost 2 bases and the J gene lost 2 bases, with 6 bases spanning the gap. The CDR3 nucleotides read TGTGCCAGCAGCTTACAGGGAAACACTGAAGCTTTCTTT. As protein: CASSLQGNTEAFF.

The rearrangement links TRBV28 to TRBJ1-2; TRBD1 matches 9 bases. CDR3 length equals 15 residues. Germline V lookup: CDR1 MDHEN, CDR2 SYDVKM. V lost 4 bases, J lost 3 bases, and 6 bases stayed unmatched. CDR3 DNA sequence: TGTGCCAGCAGTTCCTCGGGACAGGGCCACTATGGCTACACCTTC. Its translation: CASSSSGQGHYGYTF.

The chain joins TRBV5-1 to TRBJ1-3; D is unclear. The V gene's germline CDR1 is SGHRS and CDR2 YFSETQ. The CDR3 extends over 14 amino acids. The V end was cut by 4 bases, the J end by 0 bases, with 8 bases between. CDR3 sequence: CASSPPSSGNTIYF. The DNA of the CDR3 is TGCGCCAGCAGCCCACCTAGCTCTGGAAACACCATATATTTT.

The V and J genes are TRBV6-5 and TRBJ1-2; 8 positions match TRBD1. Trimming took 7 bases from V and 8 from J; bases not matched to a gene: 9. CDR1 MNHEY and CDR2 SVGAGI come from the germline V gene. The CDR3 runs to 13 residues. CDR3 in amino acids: CASNLQPGGGYTF. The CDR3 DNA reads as TGTGCCAGCAACCTCCAACCAGGGGGCGGCTACACCTTC.

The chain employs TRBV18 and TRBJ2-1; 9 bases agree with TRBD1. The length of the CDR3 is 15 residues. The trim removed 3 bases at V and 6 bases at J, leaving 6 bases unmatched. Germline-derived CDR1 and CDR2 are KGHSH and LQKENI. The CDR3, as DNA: TGTGCCAGCTCACCTCAGAGGACAGGGGCCAATGAGCAGTTCTTC. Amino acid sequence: CASSPQRTGANEQFF.

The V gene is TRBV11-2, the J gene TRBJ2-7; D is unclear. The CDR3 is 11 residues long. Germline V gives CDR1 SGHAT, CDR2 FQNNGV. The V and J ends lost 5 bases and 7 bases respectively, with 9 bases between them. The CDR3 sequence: CASSHSGEQYF. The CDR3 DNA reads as TGTGCCAGCAGCCATTCGGGTGAGCAGTACTTC.

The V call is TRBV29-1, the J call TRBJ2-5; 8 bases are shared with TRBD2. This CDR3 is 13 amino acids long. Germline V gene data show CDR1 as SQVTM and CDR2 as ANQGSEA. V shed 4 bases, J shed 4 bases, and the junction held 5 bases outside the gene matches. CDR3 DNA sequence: TGCAGCGTTGTGGGTCTAGCGGGAGAGACCCAGTACTTC. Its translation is CSVVGLAGETQYF.

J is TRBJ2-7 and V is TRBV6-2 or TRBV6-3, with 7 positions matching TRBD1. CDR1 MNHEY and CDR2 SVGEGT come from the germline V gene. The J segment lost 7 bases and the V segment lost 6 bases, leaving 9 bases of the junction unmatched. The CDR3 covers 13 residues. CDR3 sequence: CASSLDRVGEQYF. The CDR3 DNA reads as TGTGCCAGCAGCCTCGACAGGGTGGGGGAGCAGTACTTC.

The CDR3 loop is CASSRASGQGFYEQYF. The CDR3 region has the DNA TGTGCCAGCAGCCGAGCATCCGGACAGGGATTCTACGAGCAGTACTTC. The genes are TRBV9 and TRBJ2-7; TRBD1 aligns across 8 bases. The CDR3 totals 16 residues. The V gene's germline CDR1 is SGDLS and CDR2 YYNGEE. The junction had 12 bases not matched to a gene; V was cut back by 4 bases and J by 3 bases.

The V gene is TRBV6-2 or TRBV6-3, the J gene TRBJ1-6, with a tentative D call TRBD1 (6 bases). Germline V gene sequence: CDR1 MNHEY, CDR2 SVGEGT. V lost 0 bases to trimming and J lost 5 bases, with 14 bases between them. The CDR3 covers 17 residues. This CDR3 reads CASSYSPGAFDNSPLHF. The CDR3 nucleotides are TGTGCCAGCAGTTACTCGCCAGGGGCATTCGATAATTCACCCCTCCACTTT.

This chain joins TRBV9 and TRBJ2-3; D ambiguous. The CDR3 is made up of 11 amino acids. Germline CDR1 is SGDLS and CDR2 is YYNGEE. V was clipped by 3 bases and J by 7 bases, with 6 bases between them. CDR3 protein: CASSEQYTQYF. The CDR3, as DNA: TGTGCCAGCAGCGAACAATATACGCAGTATTTT. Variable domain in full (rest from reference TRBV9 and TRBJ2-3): DSGVTQTPKHLITATGQRVTLRCSPRSGDLSVYWYQQSLDQGLQFLIQYYNGEERAKGNILERFSAQQFPDLHSELNLSSLELGDSALYFCASSEQYTQYFGPGTRLTVL.

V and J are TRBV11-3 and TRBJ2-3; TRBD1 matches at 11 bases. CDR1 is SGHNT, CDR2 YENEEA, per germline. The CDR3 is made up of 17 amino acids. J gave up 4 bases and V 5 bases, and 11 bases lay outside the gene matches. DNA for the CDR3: TGTGCCAGCAGCCGGACCCGGGACAGGGGGTTAGCAGATACGCAGTATTTT. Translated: CASSRTRDRGLADTQYF. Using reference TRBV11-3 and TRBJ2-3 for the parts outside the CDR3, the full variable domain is EAGVVQSPRYKIIEKKQPVAFWCNPISGHNTLYWYLQNLGQGPELLIRYENEEAVDDSQLPKDRFSAERLKGVDSTLKIQPAELGDSAVYLCASSRTRDRGLADTQYFGPGTRLTVL.

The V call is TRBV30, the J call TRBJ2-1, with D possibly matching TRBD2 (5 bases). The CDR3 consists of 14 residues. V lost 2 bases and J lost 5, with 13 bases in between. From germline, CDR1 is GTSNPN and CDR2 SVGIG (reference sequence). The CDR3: CAWSSDLVNNEQFF. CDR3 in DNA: TGTGCCTGGAGTTCGGACTTGGTGAACAATGAGCAGTTCTTC.

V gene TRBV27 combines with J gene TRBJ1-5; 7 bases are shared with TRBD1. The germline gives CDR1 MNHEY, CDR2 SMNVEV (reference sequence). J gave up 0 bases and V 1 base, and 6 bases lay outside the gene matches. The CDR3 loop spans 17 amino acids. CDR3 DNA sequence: TGTGCCAGCAGTTTATGGTGGGACAGCCATAGCAATCAGCCCCAGCATTTT. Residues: CASSLWWDSHSNQPQHF.

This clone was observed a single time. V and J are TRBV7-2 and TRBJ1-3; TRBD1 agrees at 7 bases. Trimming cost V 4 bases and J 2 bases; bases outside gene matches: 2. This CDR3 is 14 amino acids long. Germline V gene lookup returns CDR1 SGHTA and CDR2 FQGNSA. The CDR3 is CASSYDRAGNTIYF. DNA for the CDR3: TGTGCCAGCAGCTATGACAGGGCTGGAAACACCATATATTTT.

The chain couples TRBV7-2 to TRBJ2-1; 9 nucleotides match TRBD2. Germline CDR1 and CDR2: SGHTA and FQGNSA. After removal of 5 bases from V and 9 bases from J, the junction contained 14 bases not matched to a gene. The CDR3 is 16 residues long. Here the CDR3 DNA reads TGTGCCAGCAGCATTAGTAGACTAGCGGCCGAGATTGAGCAGTTCTTC. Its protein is CASSISRLAAEIEQFF.

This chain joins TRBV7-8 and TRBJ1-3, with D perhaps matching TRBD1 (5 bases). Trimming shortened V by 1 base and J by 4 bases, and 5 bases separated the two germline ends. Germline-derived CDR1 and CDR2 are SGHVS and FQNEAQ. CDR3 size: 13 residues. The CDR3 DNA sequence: TGTGCCAGCAGCTTAGGACAGGGAAACACCATATATTTT. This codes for CASSLGQGNTIYF. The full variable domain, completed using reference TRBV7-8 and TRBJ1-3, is GAGVSQSPRYKVAKRGQDVALRCDPISGHVSLFWYQQALGQGPEFLTYFQNEAQLDKSGLPSDRFFAERPEGSVSTLKIQRTQQEDSAVYLCASSLGQGNTIYFGEGSWLTVV.

The CDR3 loop is CASSIDPLGAGVYNEQFF. CDR3 coding DNA: TGTGCCAGTAGTATAGACCCCTTGGGAGCGGGAGTCTACAATGAGCAGTTCTTC. The genes are TRBV19 and TRBJ2-1; 8 bases are a match to TRBD2. With 0 bases clipped from V and 3 bases from J, the junction kept 10 bases outside the gene matches. Germline V gene data show CDR1 as LNHDA and CDR2 as SQIVND (reference sequence). The CDR3 covers 18 residues. Full variable domain (rest looked up from reference TRBV19 and TRBJ2-1): DGGITQSPKYLFRKEGQNVTLSCEQNLNHDAMYWYRQDPGQGLRLIYYSQIVNDFQKGDIAEGYSVSREKKESFPLTVTSAQKNPTAFYLCASSIDPLGAGVYNEQFFGPGTRLTVL.

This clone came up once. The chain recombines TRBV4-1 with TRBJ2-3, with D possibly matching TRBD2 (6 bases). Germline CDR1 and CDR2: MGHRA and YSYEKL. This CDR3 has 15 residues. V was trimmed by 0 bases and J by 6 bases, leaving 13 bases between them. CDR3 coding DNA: TGCGCCAGCAGCCAAGATCCGGGGGTTCAGGATACGCAGTATTTT. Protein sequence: CASSQDPGVQDTQYF.

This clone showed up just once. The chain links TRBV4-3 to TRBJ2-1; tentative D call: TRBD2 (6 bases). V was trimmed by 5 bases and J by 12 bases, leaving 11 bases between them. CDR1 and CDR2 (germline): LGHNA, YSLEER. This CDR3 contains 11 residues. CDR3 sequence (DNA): TGCGCCAGCAGCGGCGGGATTTTGCAGTTCTTC. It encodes CASSGGILQFF.